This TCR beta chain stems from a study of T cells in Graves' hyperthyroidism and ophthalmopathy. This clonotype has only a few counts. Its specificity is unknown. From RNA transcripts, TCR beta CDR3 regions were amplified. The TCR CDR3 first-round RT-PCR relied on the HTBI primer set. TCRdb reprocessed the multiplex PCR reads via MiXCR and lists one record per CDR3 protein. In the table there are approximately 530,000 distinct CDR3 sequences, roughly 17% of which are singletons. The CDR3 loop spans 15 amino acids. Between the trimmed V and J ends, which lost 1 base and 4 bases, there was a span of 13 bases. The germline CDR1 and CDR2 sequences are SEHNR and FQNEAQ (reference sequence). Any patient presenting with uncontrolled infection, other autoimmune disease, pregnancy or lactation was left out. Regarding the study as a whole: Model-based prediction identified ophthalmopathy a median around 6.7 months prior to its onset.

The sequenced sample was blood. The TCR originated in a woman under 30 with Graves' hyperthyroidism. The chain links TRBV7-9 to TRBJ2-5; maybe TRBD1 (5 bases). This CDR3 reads CASSLVQAGLETQYF. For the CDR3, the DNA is TGTGCCAGCAGCTTAGTACAGGCAGGGCTAGAGACCCAGTACTTC.